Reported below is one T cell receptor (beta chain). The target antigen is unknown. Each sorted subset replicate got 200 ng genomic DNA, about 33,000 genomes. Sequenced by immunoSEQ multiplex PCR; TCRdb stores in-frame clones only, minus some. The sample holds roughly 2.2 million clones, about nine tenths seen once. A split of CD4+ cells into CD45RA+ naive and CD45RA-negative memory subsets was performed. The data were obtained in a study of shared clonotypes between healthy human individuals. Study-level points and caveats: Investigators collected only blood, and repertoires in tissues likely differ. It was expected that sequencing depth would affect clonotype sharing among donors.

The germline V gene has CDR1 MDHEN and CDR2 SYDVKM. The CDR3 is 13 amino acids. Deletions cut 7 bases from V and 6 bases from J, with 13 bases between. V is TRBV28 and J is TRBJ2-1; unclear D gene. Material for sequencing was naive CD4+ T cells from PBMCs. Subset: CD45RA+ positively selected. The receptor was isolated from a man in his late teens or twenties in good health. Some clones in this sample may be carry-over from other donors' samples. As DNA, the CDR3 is TGTGCCAGCATTGACCCTGTAAGCAATGAGCAGTTCTTC. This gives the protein CASIDPVSNEQFF.